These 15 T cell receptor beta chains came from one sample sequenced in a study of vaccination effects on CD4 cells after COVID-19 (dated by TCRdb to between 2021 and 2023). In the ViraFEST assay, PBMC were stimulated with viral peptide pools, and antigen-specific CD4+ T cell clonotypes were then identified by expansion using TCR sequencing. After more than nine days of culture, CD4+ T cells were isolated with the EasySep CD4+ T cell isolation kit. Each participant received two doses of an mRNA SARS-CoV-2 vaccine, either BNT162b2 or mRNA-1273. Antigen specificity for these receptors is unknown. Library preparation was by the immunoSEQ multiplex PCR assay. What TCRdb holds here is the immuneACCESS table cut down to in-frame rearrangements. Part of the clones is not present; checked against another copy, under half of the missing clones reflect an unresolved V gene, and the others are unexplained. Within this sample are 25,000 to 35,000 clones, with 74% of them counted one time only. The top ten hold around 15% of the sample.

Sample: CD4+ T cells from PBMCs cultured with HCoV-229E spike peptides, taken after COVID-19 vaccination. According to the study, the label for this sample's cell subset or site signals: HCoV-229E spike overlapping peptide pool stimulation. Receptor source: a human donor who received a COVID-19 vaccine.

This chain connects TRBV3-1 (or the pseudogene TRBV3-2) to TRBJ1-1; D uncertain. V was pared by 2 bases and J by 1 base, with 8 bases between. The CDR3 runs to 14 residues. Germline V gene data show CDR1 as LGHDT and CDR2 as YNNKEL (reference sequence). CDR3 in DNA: TGTGCCAGCAGCCAAATGGTAGGGAACACTGAAGCTTTCTTT. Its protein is CASSQMVGNTEAFF.

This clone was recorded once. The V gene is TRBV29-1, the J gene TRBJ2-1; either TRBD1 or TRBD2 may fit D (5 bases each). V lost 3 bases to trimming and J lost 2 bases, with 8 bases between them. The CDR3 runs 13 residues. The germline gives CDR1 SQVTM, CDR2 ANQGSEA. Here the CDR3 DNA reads TGCAGCGTTGAGGGACGGACCTACAATGAGCAGTTCTTC. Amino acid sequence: CSVEGRTYNEQFF.

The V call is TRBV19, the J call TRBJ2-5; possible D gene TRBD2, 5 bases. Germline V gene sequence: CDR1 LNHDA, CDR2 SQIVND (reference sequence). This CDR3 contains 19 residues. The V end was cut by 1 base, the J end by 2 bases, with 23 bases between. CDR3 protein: CASSIVVRSRGTGQETQYF. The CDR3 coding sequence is TGTGCCAGTAGTATAGTGGTCCGGTCTCGGGGAACGGGGCAAGAGACCCAGTACTTC.

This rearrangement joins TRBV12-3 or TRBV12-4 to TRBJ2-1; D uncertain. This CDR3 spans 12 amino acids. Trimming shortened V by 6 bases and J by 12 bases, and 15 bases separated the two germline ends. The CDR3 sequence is CASSSPRAAQFF. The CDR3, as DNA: TGTGCCAGCAGCTCCCCACGGGCAGCGCAGTTCTTC.

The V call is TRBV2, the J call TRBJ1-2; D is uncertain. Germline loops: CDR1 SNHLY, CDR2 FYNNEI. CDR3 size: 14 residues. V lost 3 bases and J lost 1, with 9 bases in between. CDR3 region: CASSDNSVNYGYTF. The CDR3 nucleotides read TGTGCCAGCAGTGATAACAGCGTTAACTATGGCTACACCTTC.

CDR3 sequence: CASSPAYSSDYEQYF. CDR3 sequence (DNA): TGTGCCAGCAGCCCTGCGTATTCTTCGGACTACGAGCAGTACTTC. The chain carries TRBV4-2 and TRBJ2-7, with no clear D. CDR3 length equals 15 residues. Per the germline V gene, CDR1 is LGHNA and CDR2 is YNFKEQ. Trimming pared 4 bases from V and 3 bases from J, leaving 16 bases between.

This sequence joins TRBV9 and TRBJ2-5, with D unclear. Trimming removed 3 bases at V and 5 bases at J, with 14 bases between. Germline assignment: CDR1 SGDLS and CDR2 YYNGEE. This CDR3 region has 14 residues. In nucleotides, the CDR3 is TGTGCCAGCAGCGCCATCTCGGCGGTGGAGACCCAGTACTTC. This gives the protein CASSAISAVETQYF.

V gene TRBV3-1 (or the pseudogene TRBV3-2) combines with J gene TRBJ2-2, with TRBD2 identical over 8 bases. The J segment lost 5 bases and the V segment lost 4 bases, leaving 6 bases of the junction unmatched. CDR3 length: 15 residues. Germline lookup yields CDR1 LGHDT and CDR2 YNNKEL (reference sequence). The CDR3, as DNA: TGTGCCAGCAGCCTCGTCGGGGGGGGTACCGGGGAGCTGTTTTTT. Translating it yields CASSLVGGGTGELFF.

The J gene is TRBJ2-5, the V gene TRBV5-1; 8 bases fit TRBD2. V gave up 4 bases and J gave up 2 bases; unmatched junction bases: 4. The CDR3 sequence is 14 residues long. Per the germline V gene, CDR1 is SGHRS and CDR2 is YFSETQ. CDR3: CASSLRGGQETQYF. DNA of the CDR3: TGCGCCAGCAGCCTTCGCGGGGGGCAAGAGACCCAGTACTTC. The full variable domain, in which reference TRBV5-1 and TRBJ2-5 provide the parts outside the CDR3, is KAGVTQTPRYLIKTRGQQVTLSCSPISGHRSVSWYQQTPGQGLQFLFEYFSETQRNKGNFPGRFSGRQFSNSRSEMNVSTLELGDSALYLCASSLRGGQETQYFGPGTRLLVL.

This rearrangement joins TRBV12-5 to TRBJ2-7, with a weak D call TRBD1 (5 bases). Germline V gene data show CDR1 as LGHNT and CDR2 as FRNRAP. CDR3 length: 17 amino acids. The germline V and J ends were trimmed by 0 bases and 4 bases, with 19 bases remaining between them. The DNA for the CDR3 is TGTGCTAGTGGTTTGGTAATCGTTCAGGGCTCCCAGTACGAGCAGTACTTC. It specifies CASGLVIVQGSQYEQYF.

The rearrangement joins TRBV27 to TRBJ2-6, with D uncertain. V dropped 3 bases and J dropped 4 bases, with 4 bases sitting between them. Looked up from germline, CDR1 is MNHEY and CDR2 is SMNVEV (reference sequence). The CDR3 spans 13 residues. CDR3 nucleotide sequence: TGTGCCAGCAGTTTCCCCGGGGCCAACGTCCTGACTTTC. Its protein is CASSFPGANVLTF.

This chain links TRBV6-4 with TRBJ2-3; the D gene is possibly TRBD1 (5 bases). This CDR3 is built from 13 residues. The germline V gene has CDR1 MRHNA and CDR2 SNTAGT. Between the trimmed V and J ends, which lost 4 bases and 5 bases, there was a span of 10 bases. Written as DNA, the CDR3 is TGTGCCAGCAGTGGGCAGGGCGGAGATACGCAGTATTTT. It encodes CASSGQGGDTQYF.

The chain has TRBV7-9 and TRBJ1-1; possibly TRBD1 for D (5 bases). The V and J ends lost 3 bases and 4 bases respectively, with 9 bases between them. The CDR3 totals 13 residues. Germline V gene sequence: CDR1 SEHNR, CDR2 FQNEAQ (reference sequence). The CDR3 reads CASSFEGRTEAFF. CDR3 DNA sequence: TGTGCCAGCAGCTTTGAGGGGCGCACTGAAGCTTTCTTT.

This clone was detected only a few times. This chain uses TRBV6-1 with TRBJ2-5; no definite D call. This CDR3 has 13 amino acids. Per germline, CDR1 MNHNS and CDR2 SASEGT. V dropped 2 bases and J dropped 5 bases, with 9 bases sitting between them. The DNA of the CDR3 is TGTGCCAGCAGTGAAAGTTACGTGGAGACCCAGTACTTC. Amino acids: CASSESYVETQYF.

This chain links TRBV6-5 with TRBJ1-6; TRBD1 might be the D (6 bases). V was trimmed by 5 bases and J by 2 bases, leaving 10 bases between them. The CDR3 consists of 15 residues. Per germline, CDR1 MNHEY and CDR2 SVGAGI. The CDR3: CASSTGTTYNSPLHF. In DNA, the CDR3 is TGTGCCAGCAGTACCGGGACAACCTATAATTCACCCCTCCACTTT.